This T cell receptor beta chain was found in a study of cytomegalovirus exposure and HLA in healthy donors. The wider study: The 95 to 150 validation repertoires used a platform that matched the one used for the 666 first-cohort repertoires, as a later analysis reported. The study, taken as a whole, reports: It was confirmed in vitro that a few of the CMV-associated chains were specific for CMV antigens. Subsequent analysis found a tendency for first-cohort TCR clusters to co-occur within the 120 or so validation repertoires.

The trim removed 3 bases at V and 5 bases at J, leaving 3 bases unmatched. Germline V gives CDR1 LNHDA, CDR2 SQIVND (reference sequence). The CDR3 has 15 amino acids. Among the 120 subjects of the validation cohort, separate from the approximately 660-subject first cohort, were the donors. TCRdb keeps only in-frame clones here, not all; method: immunoSEQ multiplex PCR. The sample shows 150,000 to 200,000 clones, approximately 96% of them seen only once. Details on this clone: Its matching antigen is unknown.

The sequenced sample consisted of PBMCs. V gene TRBV19 combines with J gene TRBJ2-1; 11 positions match TRBD2. The receptor was derived from a woman aged 18 to 35 in good health and CMV-seronegative. The DNA for the CDR3 is TGTGCCAGTAGTATGGGGACTAGCGGAAACAATGAGCAGTTCTTC. Translating gives CASSMGTSGNNEQFF.